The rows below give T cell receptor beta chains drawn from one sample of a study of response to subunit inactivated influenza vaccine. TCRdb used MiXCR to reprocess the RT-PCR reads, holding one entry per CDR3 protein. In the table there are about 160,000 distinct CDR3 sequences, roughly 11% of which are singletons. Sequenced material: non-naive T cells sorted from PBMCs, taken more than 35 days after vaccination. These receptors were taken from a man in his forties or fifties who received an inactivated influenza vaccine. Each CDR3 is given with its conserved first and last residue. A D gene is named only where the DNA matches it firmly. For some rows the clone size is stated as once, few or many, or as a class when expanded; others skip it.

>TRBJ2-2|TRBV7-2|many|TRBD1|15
CASSSRTGADGELFF
TGTGCCAGCAGCTCGAGGACAGGGGCAGACGGGGAGCTGTTTTTT
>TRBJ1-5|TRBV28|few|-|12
CASSSGGQPQHF
TGTGCCAGCAGTTCTGGTGGTCAGCCCCAGCATTTT
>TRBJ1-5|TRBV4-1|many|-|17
CASSQGRALIESQPQHF
TGCGCCAGCAGCCAAGGCCGGGCCCTCATCGAGAGTCAGCCCCAGCATTTT
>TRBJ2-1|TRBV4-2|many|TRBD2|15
CASSLKAGGNNEQFF
TGTGCCAGCAGCCTAAAAGCGGGAGGCAACAATGAGCAGTTCTTC
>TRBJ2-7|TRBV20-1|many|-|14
CSARPYREITEQYF
TGCAGTGCTAGACCTTACAGGGAAATCACCGAGCAGTACTTC
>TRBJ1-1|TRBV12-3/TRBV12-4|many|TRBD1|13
CASSVGQGTEAFF
TGTGCCAGCAGTGTCGGACAGGGAACTGAAGCTTTCTTT
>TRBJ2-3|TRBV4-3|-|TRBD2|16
CASSRVGGGATDTQYF
TGCGCCAGCAGCCGAGTGGGCGGGGGGGCCACAGATACGCAGTATTTT
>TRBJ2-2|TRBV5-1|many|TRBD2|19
CASSLYPQSSGDDTGELFF
TGCGCCAGCAGCTTGTACCCCCAAAGTAGCGGGGACGACACCGGGGAGCTGTTTTTT
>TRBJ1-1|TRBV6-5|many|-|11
CASRSNTEAFF
TGTGCCAGCAGATCTAACACTGAAGCTTTCTTT
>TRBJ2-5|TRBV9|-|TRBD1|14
CASSVGGTGETQYF
TGTGCCAGCAGCGTAGGCGGGACAGGAGAGACCCAGTACTTC
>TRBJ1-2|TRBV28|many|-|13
CASSFGAAYGYTF
TGTGCCAGCAGTTTTGGGGCGGCCTATGGCTACACCTTC
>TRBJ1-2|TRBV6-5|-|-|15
CASSYGSGSNYGYTF
TGTGCCAGCAGTTACGGGTCTGGGAGTAACTATGGCTACACCTTC
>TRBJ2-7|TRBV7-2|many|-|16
CASSLRTGGTQSLQYF
TGTGCCAGCAGCCTCAGAACTGGGGGGACCCAGAGTCTGCAGTACTTC
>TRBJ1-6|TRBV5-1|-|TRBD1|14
CASSAGTEYSPLHF
TGCGCCAGCAGCGCCGGGACAGAGTATTCACCCCTCCACTTT
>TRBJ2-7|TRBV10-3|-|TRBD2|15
CAISPPSGSFYEQYF
TGTGCCATCAGCCCCCCTAGCGGGAGTTTCTACGAGCAGTACTTC
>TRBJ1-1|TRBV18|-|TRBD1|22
CASSPLTGRAGAPGQDYTEAFF
TGTGCCAGCTCACCCCTAACTGGGCGGGCCGGCGCACCGGGACAGGACTACACTGAAGCTTTCTTT
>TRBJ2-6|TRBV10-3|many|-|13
CASRVAGANVLTF
TGTGCCAGTAGGGTAGCTGGGGCCAACGTCCTGACTTTC
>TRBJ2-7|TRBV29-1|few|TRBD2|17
CSVAQLAGIESSYEQYF
TGCAGCGTTGCTCAACTAGCGGGAATAGAAAGCTCCTACGAGCAGTACTTC
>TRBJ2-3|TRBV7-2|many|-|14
CASRRVGSEDTQYF
TGTGCCAGCAGGAGGGTAGGGTCGGAAGATACGCAGTATTTT
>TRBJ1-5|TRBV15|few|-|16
CATSRDLTSGNQPQHF
TGTGCCACCAGCAGAGACCTGACTTCTGGCAATCAGCCCCAGCATTTT
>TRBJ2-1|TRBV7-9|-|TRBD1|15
CASSLATGGTGEQFF
TGTGCCAGCAGCTTAGCGACAGGGGGAACGGGTGAGCAGTTCTTC
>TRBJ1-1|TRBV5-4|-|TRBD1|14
CASSRDRANTEAFF
TGTGCCAGCAGCCGGGACAGGGCGAACACTGAAGCTTTCTTT
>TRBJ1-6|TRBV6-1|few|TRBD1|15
CASSEAPGGNSPLHF
TGTGCCAGCAGTGAAGCGCCAGGGGGCAATTCACCCCTCCACTTT
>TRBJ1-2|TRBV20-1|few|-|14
CSASNSGANYGYTF
TGCAGTGCTAGTAACTCAGGGGCAAACTATGGCTACACCTTC
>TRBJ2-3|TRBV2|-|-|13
CASVEGPPGTQYF
TGTGCCAGTGTCGAAGGGCCCCCTGGGACGCAGTATTTT
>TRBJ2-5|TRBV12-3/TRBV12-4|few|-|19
CASSLGGWLRKAGQETQYF
TGTGCCAGCAGTTTAGGAGGTTGGCTACGTAAGGCGGGGCAAGAGACCCAGTACTTC
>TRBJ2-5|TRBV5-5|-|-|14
CASSLGAVGETQYF
TGTGCCAGCAGCCTCGGCGCCGTGGGGGAGACCCAGTACTTC
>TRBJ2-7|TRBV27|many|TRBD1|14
CASSLQGARYEQYF
TGTGCCAGCAGCCTACAGGGGGCGCGGTACGAGCAGTACTTC
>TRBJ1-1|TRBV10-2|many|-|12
CASFRANTEAFF
TGCGCCAGCTTCCGGGCCAACACTGAAGCTTTCTTT
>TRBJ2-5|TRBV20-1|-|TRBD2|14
CSAETPGLGETQYF
TGCAGTGCTGAGACTCCCGGACTAGGGGAGACCCAGTACTTC
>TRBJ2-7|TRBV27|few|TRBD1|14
CASSYRQGRGEQYF
TGTGCCAGCAGTTACCGACAGGGTAGGGGAGAGCAGTACTTC
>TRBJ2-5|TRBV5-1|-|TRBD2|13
CASSLSGVETQYF
TGCGCCAGCAGCTTAAGCGGGGTGGAGACCCAGTACTTC
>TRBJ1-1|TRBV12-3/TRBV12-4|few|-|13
CASSLRQITEAFF
TGTGCCAGCAGTTTAAGGCAAATCACTGAAGCTTTCTTT
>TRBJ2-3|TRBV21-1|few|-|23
CASSKWRTGGKLAGDISTDTQYF
TGTGCCAGCAGCAAATGGAGGACAGGGGGGAAACTAGCGGGAGATATCAGCACAGATACGCAGTATTTT
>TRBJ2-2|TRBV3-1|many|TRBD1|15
CASSRTGFVAGELFF
TGTGCCAGCAGCCGGACAGGGTTCGTTGCCGGGGAGCTGTTTTTT
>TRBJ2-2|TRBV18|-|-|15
CASSPRESNTGELFF
TGTGCCAGCTCGCCGAGGGAGTCGAACACCGGGGAGCTGTTTTTT
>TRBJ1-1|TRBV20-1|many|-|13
CSVTGSLNTEAFF
TGCAGTGTTACGGGATCCCTTAACACTGAAGCTTTCTTT
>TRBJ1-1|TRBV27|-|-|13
CASSYRPNTEAFF
TGTGCCAGCAGTTATCGACCGAACACTGAAGCTTTCTTT
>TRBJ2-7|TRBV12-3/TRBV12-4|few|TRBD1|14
CASRGDRAPYEQYF
TGTGCCAGCAGGGGGGACAGGGCTCCCTACGAGCAGTACTTC
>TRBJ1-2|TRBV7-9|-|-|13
CASSLVAGAGYTF
TGTGCCAGCAGCTTAGTAGCAGGGGCAGGCTACACCTTC
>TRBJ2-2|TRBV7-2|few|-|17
CASSRFFQIRGAGELFF
TGTGCCAGCAGCCGATTTTTCCAAATTAGGGGGGCCGGGGAGCTGTTTTTT
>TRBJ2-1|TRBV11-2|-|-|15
CASSLRMEGYNEQFF
TGTGCCAGCAGCCTAAGGATGGAGGGGTACAATGAGCAGTTCTTC
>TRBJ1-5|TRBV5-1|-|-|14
CASSLGTRLWPQHF
TGCGCCAGCAGCTTGGGGACCCGATTATGGCCCCAGCATTTT
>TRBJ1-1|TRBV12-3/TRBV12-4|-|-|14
CASIPAGRNTEAFF
TGTGCCAGCATCCCCGCGGGTAGGAACACTGAAGCTTTCTTT
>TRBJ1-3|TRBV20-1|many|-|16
CSARTSTGNPGNTIYF
TGCAGTGCTAGGACTTCTACAGGCAACCCTGGAAACACCATATATTTT
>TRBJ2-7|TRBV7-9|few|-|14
CASSFSYTIGEQYF
TGTGCCAGCAGCTTTTCTTACACTATAGGTGAGCAGTACTTC
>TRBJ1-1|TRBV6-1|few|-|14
CASSAIQGTTEAFF
TGTGCCAGCAGTGCTATCCAGGGGACCACTGAAGCTTTCTTT
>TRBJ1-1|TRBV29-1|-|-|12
CSAPTGGTEAFF
TGCAGCGCCCCGACGGGGGGGACTGAAGCTTTCTTT
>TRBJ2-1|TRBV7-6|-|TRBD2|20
CASSPAWASGRALSYNEQFF
TGTGCCAGCAGCCCAGCTTGGGCTAGCGGGAGAGCGCTCTCCTACAATGAGCAGTTCTTC
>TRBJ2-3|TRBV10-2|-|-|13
CAGGGSQADTQYF
TGCGCCGGGGGGGGCAGTCAGGCGGATACGCAGTATTTT
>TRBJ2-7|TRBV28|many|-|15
CASSPKGHTFYEQYF
TGTGCCAGCAGTCCCAAGGGACATACCTTTTACGAGCAGTACTTC
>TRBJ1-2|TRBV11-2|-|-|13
CASSAEPNYGYTF
TGTGCCAGCAGCGCGGAGCCTAACTATGGCTACACCTTC
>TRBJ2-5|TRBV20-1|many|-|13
CSARSRGRETQYF
TGCAGTGCTAGAAGCAGGGGACGTGAGACCCAGTACTTC
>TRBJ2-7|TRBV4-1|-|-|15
CASSQGRSNIYEQYF
TGCGCCAGCAGCCAAGGAAGATCCAACATCTACGAGCAGTACTTC
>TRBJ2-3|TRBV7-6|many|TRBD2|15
CASSLVTSGKDTQYF
TGTGCCAGCAGCTTAGTTACTAGCGGGAAAGATACGCAGTATTTT